This entry lists 2 T cell receptor beta chains sequenced from one sample in a study of blood T cell repertoires in COVID-19. Only in-frame clones appear in the TCRdb table, and some are missing; sequencing was by immunoSEQ multiplex PCR. This sample yields 150,000 to 180,000 clones, of which about 85% are seen a single time; 0.55% to 0.75% belongs to the top ten. Specimen: peripheral blood. These TCRs come from a man between 60 and 75 years old with COVID-19, enrolled during active disease.

The V and J genes are TRBV25-1 and TRBJ2-7, with 11 bases lining up with TRBD2. The trim removed 4 bases at V and 3 bases at J, leaving 2 bases unmatched. The germline CDR1 and CDR2 sequences are MGHDK and SYGVNS. CDR3 size: 14 residues. The CDR3 DNA is TGTGCCAGCAGTGTTAGCGGGAGGGACTACGAGCAGTACTTC. It yields the protein CASSVSGRDYEQYF.

This chain joins TRBV29-1 and TRBJ2-1, with 13 nucleotides matching TRBD2. CDR3 length: 15 residues. Looked up from germline, CDR1 is SQVTM and CDR2 is ANQGSEA. The ends lost 4 bases at V and 5 bases at J; junction bases unmatched: 5. DNA for the CDR3: TGCAGCGTTGTCCCACTAGCGGGAGGGAACAATGAGCAGTTCTTC. Translated: CSVVPLAGGNNEQFF.